The 32 T cell receptor beta chains in this list originate from one sample, sequenced in a study of long-term antiretroviral therapy in people with HIV. Researchers ran immunoSEQ v3.0 at survey level. Assay: immunoSEQ multiplex PCR; the TCRdb copy retains only in-frame clones and omits some. The sample has roughly 29,000 clones, roughly 96% seen once. Here the sequenced sample was unsorted PBMCs, taken 6 to 6.5 years after starting antiretroviral therapy. The receptors originated from a man aged 25 to 40 with HIV.

Written as DNA, the CDR3 is TGTGCCAGCAGCCCCGAAACAGGGGGACCCAACGTCCTGACTTTC. Its translation is CASSPETGGPNVLTF. The rearrangement joins TRBV6-6 to TRBJ2-6, with 8 bases fitting TRBD1. Germline V gene lookup returns CDR1 MNHNY and CDR2 SVGAGI (reference sequence). V trimming: 6 bases; J trimming: 8 bases; junction bases outside the gene matches: 9. CDR3 size: 15 residues.

The chain carries TRBV4-1 and TRBJ1-1, with D unresolved. The germline V and J ends were trimmed by 5 bases and 0 bases, with 13 bases remaining between them. The CDR3 spans 15 residues. The germline CDR1 and CDR2 sequences are MGHRA and YSYEKL. CDR3 DNA: TGCGCCAGCAGCGAGAGACACGGGATGAACACTGAAGCTTTCTTT. This codes for CASSERHGMNTEAFF.

CDR3 in amino acids: CATARGQYEQYF. The DNA for the CDR3 is TGTGCCACCGCGAGGGGGCAGTACGAGCAGTACTTC. The V and J genes are TRBV6-1 and TRBJ2-7; TRBD1 matches at 7 bases. This CDR3 region has 12 residues. Germline loops: CDR1 MNHNS, CDR2 SASEGT. The V segment lost 10 bases and the J segment 4 bases; nucleotides outside the gene matches: 7.

This clone was seen a single time. At the DNA level, this CDR3 is encoded by other sequences in the same sample as well. The rearrangement uses TRBV7-9 and TRBJ1-1; D gene uncertain. V lost 1 base and J lost 3, with 3 bases in between. This CDR3 contains 12 residues. The V gene's germline CDR1 is SEHNR and CDR2 FQNEAQ (reference sequence). In DNA form, the CDR3 reads TGTGCCAGCAGCTTAGGCTACACTGAAGCTTTCTTT. Protein sequence: CASSLGYTEAFF. Together with reference TRBV7-9 and TRBJ1-1, the CDR3 gives the full variable domain: DTGVSQNPRHKITKRGQNVTFRCDPISEHNRLYWYRQTLGQGPEFLTYFQNEAQLEKSRLLSDRFSAERPKGSFSTLEIQRTEQGDSAMYLCASSLGYTEAFFGQGTRLTVV.

The chain is built from TRBV6-1 and TRBJ1-5, with TRBD1 matching over 7 bases. J was trimmed by 6 bases and V by 3 bases; bases with no gene match: 8. The CDR3 loop spans 15 amino acids. Germline lookup yields CDR1 MNHNS and CDR2 SASEGT. CDR3 protein: CASSENRGGGQPQHF. The CDR3 nucleotides are TGTGCCAGCAGTGAGAACAGGGGAGGGGGTCAGCCCCAGCATTTT.

The CDR3 loop is CASSALPSSAGANVLTF. CDR3 DNA sequence: TGTGCCAGCAGTGCCCTACCCTCCAGTGCTGGGGCCAACGTCCTGACTTTC. The J gene is TRBJ2-6, the V gene TRBV28, with D uncertain. The CDR3 spans 17 residues. Germline assignment: CDR1 MDHEN and CDR2 SYDVKM. V was cut by 5 bases and J by 2 bases, with 16 bases left in between.

The gene calls are TRBV5-3 and TRBJ2-5; no definite D call. TRBV5-3 is flagged as an ORF with uncertain function. The CDR3 has 13 residues. V was shortened by 5 bases and J by 2 bases, with 10 bases between the two germline ends. CDR3 nucleotides: TGTGCCAGAAGTGGCGTGGGGCAAGAGACCCAGTACTTC. It translates to CARSGVGQETQYF.

The rearrangement links TRBV6-1 to TRBJ2-1; a possible D gene is TRBD1 (6 bases). CDR1 is MNHNS, CDR2 SASEGT, per germline. The ends were cut back, 5 bases at V and 3 bases at J, with 14 bases in the middle. The CDR3 runs 15 residues. CDR3 DNA sequence: TGTGCCAGCAGTACGTCCAGGGACATCTACAATGAGCAGTTCTTC. It yields the protein CASSTSRDIYNEQFF.

The J gene is TRBJ2-7, the V gene TRBV6-1; D gene unclear. CDR1 is MNHNS, CDR2 SASEGT, per germline. There are 13 residues in the CDR3. Trimming left V 5 bases short and J 0 bases short, with 8 bases between. CDR3 amino acids: CASSPLHSYEQYF. The CDR3 bases are TGTGCCAGCAGTCCACTTCACTCCTACGAGCAGTACTTC.

V is TRBV9 and J is TRBJ2-7, with 8 bases that match TRBD2. This CDR3 has 15 amino acids. Germline values: CDR1 SGDLS, CDR2 YYNGEE. Trimming cost V 2 bases and J 2 bases; bases outside gene matches: 6. CDR3 sequence reads: CASSVGAGGTYEQYF. In DNA form, the CDR3 reads TGTGCCAGCAGCGTCGGCGCGGGGGGAACCTACGAGCAGTACTTC.

J is TRBJ1-2 and V is TRBV30, with TRBD1 as a possible D gene (5 bases). Trimming stripped 5 bases from V and 1 base from J, with 5 bases between. The CDR3 covers 11 residues. Germline CDR1 and CDR2: GTSNPN and SVGIG (reference sequence). CDR3 nucleotide sequence: TGTGCCTGGGACAGTAACTATGGCTACACCTTC. Protein product: CAWDSNYGYTF.

V is TRBV5-6 and J is TRBJ2-7; 7 bases agree with TRBD1. Trimming cost V 4 bases and J 2 bases; bases outside gene matches: 9. The CDR3 covers 15 residues. Germline CDR1 is SGHDT and CDR2 is YYEEEE. The CDR3 DNA follows: TGTGCCAGCAGCCCGGAGACAGGGAACCCCTACGAGCAGTACTTC. Amino acid sequence: CASSPETGNPYEQYF.

As to this clone: The same CDR3 also results from other DNA sequences found in this sample. This chain links TRBV5-4 with TRBJ2-5; D is perhaps TRBD1 (5 bases). The CDR3 loop spans 16 amino acids. V was trimmed by 0 bases and J by 1 base, leaving 13 bases between them. From germline, CDR1 is SGHNT and CDR2 YYREEE (reference sequence). CDR3 in DNA: TGTGCCAGCAGCTTGGGAGTGGGGCTGAGCCAAGAGACCCAGTACTTC. Amino acid sequence: CASSLGVGLSQETQYF. The variable domain in full, completed from reference TRBV5-4 and TRBJ2-5, reads ETGVTQSPTHLIKTRGQQVTLRCSSQSGHNTVSWYQQALGQGPQFIFQYYREEENGRGNFPPRFSGLQFPNYSSELNVNALELDDSALYLCASSLGVGLSQETQYFGPGTRLLVL.

This rearrangement joins TRBV18 to TRBJ2-1; 9 bases fit TRBD1. J was trimmed by 1 base and V by 4 bases; bases with no gene match: 11. CDR1 and CDR2 from the germline V gene are KGHSH and LQKENI. The CDR3 sequence is 18 residues long. The CDR3 DNA reads TGTGCCAGCTCACTAATCCAAACAGGGGGCTGGTCCTACAATGAGCAGTTCTTC. The encoded protein is CASSLIQTGGWSYNEQFF. The whole variable domain, filled in from reference TRBV18 and TRBJ2-1, reads NAGVMQNPRHLVRRRGQEARLRCSPMKGHSHVYWYRQLPEEGLKFMVYLQKENIIDESGMPKERFSAEFPKEGPSILRIQQVVRGDSAAYFCASSLIQTGGWSYNEQFFGPGTRLTVL.

The chain carries TRBV10-3 and TRBJ1-2, with 8 bases identical to TRBD1. Germline values: CDR1 ENHRY, CDR2 SYGVKD. V lost 11 bases to trimming and J lost 8 bases; unmatched junction nucleotides: 16. The CDR3 length is 14 residues. The CDR3 region is CAVSKTQGAYGYTF. The DNA of the CDR3 is TGTGCCGTATCTAAAACGCAGGGGGCCTACGGCTACACCTTC.

The V call is TRBV19, the J call TRBJ1-2; D gene ambiguous. Trimming took off 6 bases at V and 3 bases at J, with 5 bases between the two ends. This CDR3 region has 11 residues. Germline assignment: CDR1 LNHDA and CDR2 SQIVND (reference sequence). CDR3 region: CASRKDYGYTF. CDR3 coding DNA: TGTGCCAGTAGGAAGGACTATGGCTACACCTTC.

The CDR3 sequence: CASRDSIYEQYF. The CDR3 nucleotides are TGTGCCAGTCGGGACAGTATCTACGAGCAGTACTTC. This chain joins TRBV6-6 and TRBJ2-7; 7 bases line up with TRBD1. Per the germline V gene, CDR1 is MNHNY and CDR2 is SVGAGI (reference sequence). The CDR3 is 12 residues long. Trimming took 9 bases from V and 3 from J; bases not matched to a gene: 5.

The rearrangement uses TRBV7-9 and TRBJ2-5, with 12 positions matching TRBD2. This CDR3 contains 15 residues. From germline, CDR1 is SEHNR and CDR2 FQNEAQ (reference sequence). V gave up 4 bases and J gave up 5 bases; unmatched junction bases: 5. The CDR3 sequence: CASSSLAGGMETQYF. The CDR3 coding sequence is TGTGCCAGCAGCTCCCTAGCGGGGGGGATGGAGACCCAGTACTTC.

The chain employs TRBV4-1 and TRBJ1-2; no definite D call. In germline, CDR1 is MGHRA, CDR2 YSYEKL. V was pared by 1 base and J by 5 bases, with 8 bases between. The CDR3 sequence is 13 residues long. CDR3 nucleotides: TGCGCCAGCAGCCAAGGATCGGCTTATGGCTACACCTTC. Its protein product is CASSQGSAYGYTF.

This rearrangement joins TRBV5-6 to TRBJ1-5; D perhaps matches TRBD1 (5 bases). Germline CDR1 reads SGHDT; CDR2 reads YYEEEE. The CDR3 covers 13 residues. Trimming took 2 bases from V and 4 from J, leaving 7 bases between them. CDR3 nucleotide sequence: TGTGCCAGCAGCTTAGGGGTGAATCAGCCCCAGCATTTT. This translates into CASSLGVNQPQHF.

V usage is TRBV7-9 and J usage is TRBJ1-5; 10 bases match TRBD1. V lost 1 base and J lost 3; bases outside the gene matches: 3. Germline V CDR1 and CDR2: SEHNR, FQNEAQ (reference sequence). This CDR3 contains 16 residues. The CDR3 coding sequence is TGTGCCAGCAGCTTAGGACAGGGGGCCTTCAATCAGCCCCAGCATTTT. Encoded protein: CASSLGQGAFNQPQHF.

The J gene is TRBJ2-5, the V gene TRBV4-3; D gene unclear. The CDR3 loop spans 13 amino acids. The germline gives CDR1 LGHNA, CDR2 YSLEER. V was shortened by 3 bases and J by 1 base, with 6 bases between the two germline ends. The DNA of the CDR3 is TGCGCCAGCAGCCATGGGCCCCAAGAGACCCAGTACTTC. Translation: CASSHGPQETQYF.

The V gene is TRBV2, the J gene TRBJ1-2; D remains unclear. This CDR3 is 14 amino acids long. Germline CDR1 SNHLY, CDR2 FYNNEI. Trimming took 6 bases from V and 2 from J, leaving 13 bases between them. The CDR3 DNA sequence: TGTGCCAGCAGCTTTGACATTTCGAACTATGGCTACACCTTC. This codes for CASSFDISNYGYTF.

This clone was seen just once. This chain joins TRBV2 and TRBJ2-4; 7 positions match TRBD2. CDR1 is SNHLY, CDR2 FYNNEI, per germline. With V trimmed by 4 bases and J by 3 bases, 9 bases remained unmatched. CDR3 size: 16 residues. The CDR3 DNA reads TGTGCCAGCAGTGTCTTGGGGGAGGGAGGCAAAAACATTCAGTACTTC. Its translation is CASSVLGEGGKNIQYF.

V and J are TRBV27 and TRBJ2-1; no reliable D call. Germline V gene data show CDR1 as MNHEY and CDR2 as SMNVEV (reference sequence). Trimming pared 7 bases from V and 9 bases from J, leaving 13 bases between. This CDR3 is built from 12 residues. The CDR3 loop is CASTLRSGEQFF. CDR3 bases: TGTGCCAGCACCCTTCGTAGTGGTGAGCAGTTCTTC.

The CDR3 loop reads CASSYSWGTGYEQYF. The CDR3 nucleotides read TGTGCCAGCAGTTATTCCTGGGGGACAGGGTACGAGCAGTACTTC. This rearrangement joins TRBV6-5 to TRBJ2-7, with 9 bases identical to TRBD1. Losses at the gene ends were 3 bases for V and 4 bases for J; bases not matched to a gene: 7. The CDR3 runs to 15 residues. CDR1 is MNHEY and CDR2 is SVGAGI in the germline V gene.

The chain has TRBV4-2 and TRBJ1-2; D gene uncertain. The V end lost 0 bases, the J end lost 2 bases, and 10 bases lay between the germline ends. The CDR3 has 15 residues. Germline loops: CDR1 LGHNA, CDR2 YNFKEQ. This chain's CDR3 is CASSQDVRTNYGYTF. The CDR3 DNA is TGTGCCAGCAGCCAAGATGTGCGGACGAACTATGGCTACACCTTC.

CDR3 protein: CASSPRDRDGQPQHF. The CDR3 DNA reads TGTGCCAGTAGTCCCCGGGACAGGGATGGTCAGCCCCAGCATTTT. This chain connects TRBV19 to TRBJ1-5; TRBD1 agrees at 9 bases. Germline trimming cut 5 bases from V and 6 bases from J; bases unmatched to any gene: 8. Germline V gene lookup returns CDR1 LNHDA and CDR2 SQIVND (reference sequence). This CDR3 has 15 amino acids. Filled out from reference TRBV19 and TRBJ1-5, the complete variable domain reads DGGITQSPKYLFRKEGQNVTLSCEQNLNHDAMYWYRQDPGQGLRLIYYSQIVNDFQKGDIAEGYSVSREKKESFPLTVTSAQKNPTAFYLCASSPRDRDGQPQHFGDGTRLSIL.

The gene calls are TRBV30 and TRBJ2-1; 13 nucleotides line up with TRBD2. The V segment lost 5 bases and the J segment 7 bases; nucleotides outside the gene matches: 5. This CDR3 contains 14 residues. Germline V CDR1 and CDR2: GTSNPN, SVGIG (reference sequence). The CDR3 coding sequence is TGTGCCTGGTCCACTAGCGGGGGGGCAAATGAGCAGTTCTTC. Its translation is CAWSTSGGANEQFF. The full variable domain, with the rest looked up from reference TRBV30 and TRBJ2-1, is SQTIHQWPATLVQPVGSPLSLECTVEGTSNPNLYWYRQAAGRGLQLLFYSVGIGQISSEVPQNLSASRPQDRQFILSSKKLLLSDSGFYLCAWSTSGGANEQFFGPGTRLTVL.

The V and J genes are TRBV19 and TRBJ2-3; D ambiguous. V was pared by 8 bases and J by 3 bases, with 9 bases between. This CDR3 contains 12 residues. Germline CDR1 and CDR2: LNHDA and SQIVND (reference sequence). CDR3 sequence: CASSRMTDTQYF. The CDR3 nucleotides are TGTGCCAGTTCCCGCATGACAGATACGCAGTATTTT.

V and J are TRBV27 and TRBJ2-1, with D perhaps matching TRBD1 or TRBD2 (5 bases each). V was shortened by 8 bases and J by 9 bases, with 20 bases between the two germline ends. The CDR3 runs 14 residues. Germline loops: CDR1 MNHEY, CDR2 SMNVEV (reference sequence). The DNA for the CDR3 is TGTGCCAGCGGGGGTGGCTGGGGTCGCGTTGAGCAGTTCTTC. Translation: CASGGGWGRVEQFF.

The chain links TRBV6-5 to TRBJ2-3, with D hard to call. This CDR3 spans 13 amino acids. CDR1 is MNHEY, CDR2 SVGAGI, per germline. V was shortened by 6 bases and J by 1 base, with 8 bases between the two germline ends. Here the CDR3 reads CASSPSGTDTQYF. CDR3 in DNA: TGTGCCAGCAGCCCCTCCGGCACAGATACGCAGTATTTT.